One and the same sample provided the 26 T cell receptor beta chains below, sequenced in a study of blood T cell repertoires in COVID-19. Libraries were prepared by immunoSEQ multiplex PCR; TCRdb keeps only in-frame clonotypes and omits some of them. Of 200,000 or so clones detected, approximately 82% appear once; the ten largest clones hold approximately 7.2%. The sequencing input was peripheral blood. All receptors derive from a human donor with acute or convalescent COVID-19. The donor label of this sample is uncertain.

The chain carries TRBV6-5 and TRBJ1-5; TRBD1 is a possible D gene (6 bases). The CDR3 has 14 residues. Germline assignment: CDR1 MNHEY and CDR2 SVGAGI. The V end lost 8 bases, the J end lost 5 bases, and 16 bases lay between the germline ends. This CDR3 reads CASRSDRSDQPQHF. CDR3 coding DNA: TGTGCCAGCCGCTCCGACAGGTCCGATCAGCCCCAGCATTTT.

The gene calls are TRBV6-5 and TRBJ2-1, with 8 bases that match TRBD2. Trimming took 4 bases from V and 2 from J; bases not matched to a gene: 4. This CDR3 has 15 residues. Germline assignment: CDR1 MNHEY and CDR2 SVGAGI. As DNA, the CDR3 is TGTGCCAGCAGTTTAACTAGCGGTCCCTACAATGAGCAGTTCTTC. It translates to CASSLTSGPYNEQFF.

This clone was found once. The chain carries TRBV18 and TRBJ1-1; TRBD1 is a possible D gene (5 bases). The CDR3 totals 13 residues. V shed 5 bases and J shed 6 bases, with 13 bases lying between them. The germline V gene has CDR1 KGHSH and CDR2 LQKENI. The CDR3 loop is CASSSTQGSEAFF. The DNA of the CDR3 is TGTGCCAGCTCATCGACTCAGGGTTCTGAAGCTTTCTTT. Full variable domain (rest looked up from reference TRBV18 and TRBJ1-1): NAGVMQNPRHLVRRRGQEARLRCSPMKGHSHVYWYRQLPEEGLKFMVYLQKENIIDESGMPKERFSAEFPKEGPSILRIQQVVRGDSAAYFCASSSTQGSEAFFGQGTRLTVV.

The chain employs TRBV28 and TRBJ1-2; D gene ambiguous. The germline V gene encodes CDR1 MDHEN and CDR2 SYDVKM. V lost 2 bases to trimming and J lost 0 bases, with 10 bases between them. This CDR3 contains 15 residues. The CDR3 is CASSLEAVTNYGYTF. In DNA form, the CDR3 reads TGTGCCAGCAGTTTAGAGGCAGTTACTAACTATGGCTACACCTTC.

The chain links TRBV7-3 to TRBJ2-1, with a possible D match to TRBD1 (6 bases). CDR1 SGHTA and CDR2 FQGTGA come from the germline V gene. The CDR3 is 18 amino acids. The germline V and J ends were trimmed by 5 bases and 0 bases, with 20 bases remaining between them. The CDR3 DNA follows: TGTGCCAGCAGCCGGCTAGGACAGTCCCAGAGCTCCTACAATGAGCAGTTCTTC. This sequence encodes CASSRLGQSQSSYNEQFF.

Here the CDR3 DNA reads TGTGCCAGCAGTGTCCCTACAGGGCCAAGGACTGAAGCTTTCTTT. As protein: CASSVPTGPRTEAFF. This chain connects TRBV25-1 to TRBJ1-1; D is perhaps TRBD1 (6 bases). CDR3 length: 15 amino acids. CDR1 and CDR2 from the germline V gene are MGHDK and SYGVNS. Trimming shortened V by 4 bases and J by 5 bases, and 17 bases separated the two germline ends.

This chain links TRBV6-5 with TRBJ2-1; 7 bases line up with TRBD2. This CDR3 comprises 16 residues. The ends lost 4 bases at V and 6 bases at J; junction bases unmatched: 12. Germline lookup yields CDR1 MNHEY and CDR2 SVGAGI. The CDR3 here is CASSFLPLGGINEQFF. Written as DNA, the CDR3 is TGTGCCAGCAGTTTCCTTCCCCTCGGGGGGATCAATGAGCAGTTCTTC.

The V gene is TRBV5-1, the J gene TRBJ2-1; 12 bases agree with TRBD2. The germline V gene encodes CDR1 SGHRS and CDR2 YFSETQ. The CDR3 loop spans 16 amino acids. V dropped 2 bases and J dropped 8; count of bases not matched to a gene: 8. The CDR3: CASSLGASGRADEQFF. DNA of the CDR3: TGCGCCAGCAGCTTAGGCGCTAGCGGGAGGGCCGATGAGCAGTTCTTC.

The chain links TRBV5-5 to TRBJ2-3, with a tentative D call TRBD2 (6 bases). Trimming took 4 bases from V and 2 from J, leaving 17 bases between them. This CDR3 has 16 amino acids. Per germline, CDR1 SGHKS and CDR2 YYEKEE (reference sequence). CDR3: CASSPPLERATDTQYF. CDR3 bases: TGTGCCAGCAGCCCGCCCCTAGAGCGGGCCACAGATACGCAGTATTTT.

Comment on this clone: This specimen includes other DNA sequences encoding the same CDR3. The V gene is TRBV3-1 (or the pseudogene TRBV3-2), the J gene TRBJ1-5, with 7 bases aligning to TRBD1. The V gene's germline CDR1 is LGHDT and CDR2 YNNKEL (reference sequence). With V trimmed by 1 base and J by 7 bases, 4 bases remained unmatched. There are 14 residues in the CDR3. The DNA for the CDR3 is TGTGCCAGCAGCCAAGTTGCAGGGGGGCAGCCCCAGCATTTT. This sequence encodes CASSQVAGGQPQHF.

V gene TRBV19 combines with J gene TRBJ2-7; a possible D gene is TRBD1 (6 bases). V was cut by 3 bases and J by 0 bases, with 12 bases left in between. This CDR3 is 15 amino acids long. The V gene's germline CDR1 is LNHDA and CDR2 SQIVND (reference sequence). CDR3 residues: CASSIRGRNSYEQYF. Written as DNA, the CDR3 is TGTGCCAGTAGTATTAGGGGGAGAAACTCCTACGAGCAGTACTTC.

The V and J genes are TRBV6-5 and TRBJ2-7; D gene uncertain. V dropped 0 bases and J dropped 2 bases, with 11 bases sitting between them. This CDR3 has 15 amino acids. Germline assignment: CDR1 MNHEY and CDR2 SVGAGI. The CDR3 sequence: CASSYSSGGAYEQYF. Here the CDR3 DNA reads TGTGCCAGCAGTTACTCCTCCGGCGGAGCCTACGAGCAGTACTTC.

The chain has TRBV29-1 and TRBJ2-2, with D perhaps TRBD1 (5 bases). The CDR3 covers 14 residues. In germline, CDR1 is SQVTM, CDR2 ANQGSEA. Trimming shortened V by 2 bases and J by 4 bases, and 11 bases separated the two germline ends. The CDR3 nucleotides read TGCAGCGTTGAAATAGGGGCGCGCACCGGGGAGCTGTTTTTT. Translating it yields CSVEIGARTGELFF.

This clone was found a few times. This rearrangement joins TRBV5-4 to TRBJ1-3; D call uncertain. The CDR3 loop spans 16 amino acids. The V gene's germline CDR1 is SGHNT and CDR2 YYREEE (reference sequence). Trimming removed 2 bases from V and 4 bases from J, with 16 bases in between. The CDR3 sequence: CASSLGGSVRGNTIYF. The CDR3 region has the DNA TGTGCCAGCAGCTTAGGAGGATCAGTGCGAGGAAACACCATATATTTT. Based on the CDR3 plus reference TRBV5-4 and TRBJ1-3, the full variable domain is ETGVTQSPTHLIKTRGQQVTLRCSSQSGHNTVSWYQQALGQGPQFIFQYYREEENGRGNFPPRFSGLQFPNYSSELNVNALELDDSALYLCASSLGGSVRGNTIYFGEGSWLTVV.

The chain employs TRBV9 and TRBJ2-1; 7 bases align to TRBD2. With 3 bases clipped from V and 6 bases from J, the junction kept 15 bases outside the gene matches. Germline lookup yields CDR1 SGDLS and CDR2 YYNGEE. The CDR3 extends over 17 amino acids. The CDR3 region has the DNA TGTGCCAGCAGCGCCAACCCACTAGCGCCCAATCCCAATGAGCAGTTCTTC. Amino acid sequence: CASSANPLAPNPNEQFF.

This chain joins TRBV19 and TRBJ2-2, with a possible D match to TRBD2 (5 bases). Trimming pared 2 bases from V and 4 bases from J, leaving 11 bases between. Germline V lookup: CDR1 LNHDA, CDR2 SQIVND (reference sequence). The CDR3 loop spans 15 amino acids. CDR3 nucleotides: TGTGCCAGTAGTATAAGTAGCGCTCCCACCGGGGAGCTGTTTTTT. Protein sequence: CASSISSAPTGELFF.

Comment on this clone: The identical CDR3 is also encoded by other nucleotide sequences in the sample. The chain carries TRBV7-2 and TRBJ1-5, with TRBD1 as a possible D gene (5 bases). The CDR3 sequence is 13 residues long. Trimming took 3 bases from V and 3 from J, leaving 6 bases between them. The V gene's germline CDR1 is SGHTA and CDR2 FQGNSA. CDR3 DNA sequence: TGTGCCAGCAGCTTCAGGGACAATCAGCCCCAGCATTTT. Protein sequence: CASSFRDNQPQHF.

Here the CDR3 reads CASSVNRGAGETQYF. CDR3 DNA: TGTGCCAGCAGCGTTAACAGGGGCGCCGGGGAGACCCAGTACTTC. The V and J genes are TRBV11-1 and TRBJ2-5, with 7 bases matching TRBD1. After removal of 5 bases from V and 5 bases from J, the junction contained 11 bases not matched to a gene. This CDR3 is built from 15 residues. The germline gives CDR1 SGHAT, CDR2 FQDESV (reference sequence).

J is TRBJ1-2 and V is TRBV27; D gene uncertain. CDR1 is MNHEY and CDR2 is SMNVEV in the germline V gene (reference sequence). The CDR3 is 13 amino acids. V was clipped by 7 bases and J by 2 bases, with 11 bases between them. The CDR3 spells CASTRTGNYGYTF. The CDR3 nucleotides are TGTGCCAGCACAAGGACGGGAAACTATGGCTACACCTTC.

This sequence joins TRBV19 and TRBJ1-5, with D possibly TRBD1 on 5 matching bases. V lost 2 bases and J lost 2, with 16 bases in between. From germline, CDR1 is LNHDA and CDR2 SQIVND (reference sequence). The CDR3 is 17 amino acids. The CDR3 sequence is CASSILGRTGGNQPQHF. As DNA, the CDR3 is TGTGCCAGTAGTATACTGGGCCGTACGGGGGGCAATCAGCCCCAGCATTTT.

CDR3 residues: CASSVVGSGRETQYF. The CDR3 region has the DNA TGTGCCAGCAGCGTAGTAGGTAGCGGGAGGGAGACCCAGTACTTC. The chain uses TRBV9 and TRBJ2-5; 10 bases line up with TRBD2. In germline, CDR1 is SGDLS, CDR2 YYNGEE. CDR3 length equals 15 residues. The V and J ends lost 0 bases and 5 bases, in that order; junction bases with no gene match: 4.

Only one count was recorded for this clone. The J gene is TRBJ1-2, the V gene TRBV27; 9 nucleotides line up with TRBD1. The trim removed 6 bases at V and 0 bases at J, leaving 5 bases unmatched. The CDR3 is made up of 15 amino acids. The germline gives CDR1 MNHEY, CDR2 SMNVEV (reference sequence). This CDR3 is CASRVRTGANYGYTF. DNA for the CDR3: TGTGCCAGCAGGGTACGGACAGGGGCTAACTATGGCTACACCTTC.

The V call is TRBV5-1, the J call TRBJ2-7; 7 positions agree with TRBD1. J lost 3 bases, V lost 1 base, and 7 bases had no gene match. Germline V gene sequence: CDR1 SGHRS, CDR2 YFSETQ. The CDR3 consists of 15 residues. The CDR3 DNA follows: TGCGCCAGCAGCTTGTCTAGACAGGGAAGCTACGAGCAGTACTTC. This translates into CASSLSRQGSYEQYF.

The V and J genes are TRBV7-2 and TRBJ1-2; 9 nucleotides align to TRBD1. V lost 5 bases and J lost 6; bases outside the gene matches: 4. Germline CDR1 reads SGHTA; CDR2 reads FQGNSA. The CDR3 is 13 amino acids. The DNA for the CDR3 is TGTGCCAGCAGCACGAGGACAGGGGATGGCTACACCTTC. Its protein is CASSTRTGDGYTF. The complete variable domain, with remaining parts taken from reference TRBV7-2 and TRBJ1-2, reads GAGVSQSPSNKVTEKGKDVELRCDPISGHTALYWYRQSLGQGLEFLIYFQGNSAPDKSGLPSDRFSAERTGGSVSTLTIQRTQQEDSAVYLCASSTRTGDGYTFGSGTRLTVV.

The gene calls are TRBV3-1 (or the pseudogene TRBV3-2) and TRBJ2-2; 9 bases agree with TRBD2. The CDR3 loop spans 15 amino acids. CDR1 and CDR2 (germline): LGHDT, YNNKEL (reference sequence). With 2 bases clipped from V and 6 bases from J, the junction kept 4 bases outside the gene matches. This chain's CDR3 is CASSQLIAGAGELFF. Here the CDR3 DNA reads TGTGCCAGCAGCCAACTTATAGCGGGAGCCGGGGAGCTGTTTTTT.

This chain joins TRBV7-9 and TRBJ1-4; the match to TRBD1 covers 11 bases. There are 15 residues in the CDR3. V was pared by 1 base and J by 5 bases, with 0 bases of the junction left unmatched. Germline V CDR1 and CDR2: SEHNR, FQNEAQ (reference sequence). CDR3 nucleotide sequence: TGTGCCAGCAGCTTAGGGGACAGGGGGAATGAAAAACTGTTTTTT. As protein: CASSLGDRGNEKLFF.